Listed here are 28 T cell receptor beta chains from one sample, sequenced in a study of PD-1 blockade in classical Hodgkin lymphoma. Method: immunoSEQ multiplex PCR; TCRdb's copy keeps in-frame clones and lacks some. The sample lists roughly 20,000 clones, approximately 91% occurring once. The time point was: newly diagnosed, previously untreated cHL patient sample. Thawed PBMCs were the source of CD4+ T cells, purified by magnetic negative selection. Sequencing was carried out using CD4+ T cells from blood. These receptors all stem from a human donor with classical Hodgkin lymphoma.

This chain joins TRBV19 and TRBJ2-1; D is undetermined. The CDR3 sequence is 12 residues long. Trimming removed 1 base from V and 8 bases from J, with 6 bases in between. Per the germline V gene, CDR1 is LNHDA and CDR2 is SQIVND (reference sequence). CDR3 DNA: TGTGCCAGTAGTATAGGGAGCGATGAGCAGTTCTTC. Translating gives CASSIGSDEQFF.

The gene calls are TRBV9 and TRBJ1-3; TRBD1 agrees at 7 bases. The germline V gene encodes CDR1 SGDLS and CDR2 YYNGEE. CDR3 length: 16 amino acids. With V trimmed by 0 bases and J by 4 bases, 7 bases remained unmatched. DNA for the CDR3: TGTGCCAGCAGCGTAGAGGGGACAGCGAGGGGAAACACCATATATTTT. It is translated as CASSVEGTARGNTIYF.

CDR3: CASSPGTLYEQYF. As DNA, the CDR3 is TGTGCCAGCAGCCCCGGGACACTTTACGAGCAGTACTTC. This chain uses TRBV4-2 with TRBJ2-7, with D possibly TRBD1 on 6 matching bases. Germline V gene data show CDR1 as LGHNA and CDR2 as YNFKEQ. With 4 bases removed from V and 4 bases from J, the gap between germline ends came to 11 bases. This CDR3 spans 13 amino acids.

This clone appeared a single time. The V call is TRBV30, the J call TRBJ1-2; D gene uncertain. The V gene's germline CDR1 is GTSNPN and CDR2 SVGIG (reference sequence). This CDR3 has 12 amino acids. V was trimmed by 2 bases and J by 8 bases, leaving 12 bases between them. DNA for the CDR3: TGTGCCTGGAGTAGAGTTTTGGGAGGCTACACCTTC. Protein: CAWSRVLGGYTF.

This chain links TRBV2 with TRBJ2-7, with D unclear. Germline assignment: CDR1 SNHLY and CDR2 FYNNEI. The CDR3 is made up of 16 amino acids. Trimming shortened V by 3 bases and J by 1 base, and 16 bases separated the two germline ends. The CDR3 loop is CASSDGVALLSYEQYF. The DNA of the CDR3 is TGTGCCAGCAGTGACGGCGTTGCCTTGTTGTCCTACGAGCAGTACTTC.

Written as DNA, the CDR3 is TGTGCCAGCAGCCTGATAGGACAGGGTAACACCGGGGAGCTGTTTTTT. Translating gives CASSLIGQGNTGELFF. V and J are TRBV7-9 and TRBJ2-2; TRBD1 matches at 8 bases. This CDR3 has 16 amino acids. Germline trimming cut 5 bases from V and 2 bases from J; bases unmatched to any gene: 7. CDR1 is SEHNR, CDR2 FQNEAQ, per germline (reference sequence).

This clone was seen just once. The V call is TRBV7-8, the J call TRBJ2-7; 7 nucleotides align to TRBD1. V was clipped by 6 bases and J by 6 bases; unmatched bases: 11. Germline-derived CDR1 and CDR2 are SGHVS and FQNEAQ. CDR3 length: 14 amino acids. The CDR3 nucleotides are TGTGCCAGCAGGAGTAGAGGGGGCAAAGGCGAGCAGTACTTC. It yields the protein CASRSRGGKGEQYF.

The V call is TRBV4-2, the J call TRBJ1-1, with D hard to call. The CDR3 runs 14 residues. V was clipped by 5 bases and J by 2 bases, with 12 bases between them. The V gene's germline CDR1 is LGHNA and CDR2 YNFKEQ. The CDR3 reads CASSFREANTEAFF. Here the CDR3 DNA reads TGTGCCAGCAGCTTTCGAGAGGCAAACACTGAAGCTTTCTTT.

The chain has TRBV10-2 and TRBJ2-1; TRBD1 matches at 7 bases. There are 12 residues in the CDR3. J gave up 7 bases and V 3 bases, and 0 bases lay outside the gene matches. Germline CDR1 WSHSY, CDR2 SAAADI. CDR3 DNA: TGCGCCAGCAGTGACAGGGGGAATGAGCAGTTCTTC. This translates into CASSDRGNEQFF.

The rearrangement joins TRBV7-9 to TRBJ1-3; D gene ambiguous. CDR1 is SEHNR, CDR2 FQNEAQ, per germline (reference sequence). V lost 0 bases, J lost 1 base, and 1 base lay in between. This CDR3 comprises 13 residues. CDR3 DNA: TGTGCCAGCAGCTTAGCGTCTGGAAACACCATATATTTT. It specifies CASSLASGNTIYF.

The chain links TRBV18 to TRBJ1-4; the D is unclear. V was shortened by 8 bases and J by 5 bases, with 12 bases between the two germline ends. CDR3 length equals 13 residues. Germline V lookup: CDR1 KGHSH, CDR2 LQKENI. In DNA, the CDR3 is TGTGCCAGCACCCGAGACGGGAATGAAAAACTGTTTTTT. Amino acids: CASTRDGNEKLFF.

This clone came up a few times. The rearrangement uses TRBV7-2 and TRBJ1-6; a weak D match, TRBD1 (5 bases). This CDR3 has 15 residues. Trimming removed 5 bases at V and 8 bases at J, with 16 bases between. Germline V lookup: CDR1 SGHTA, CDR2 FQGNSA. CDR3: CASSALGTGYSPLHF. In nucleotides, the CDR3 is TGTGCCAGCAGCGCCCTCGGGACGGGATATTCACCCCTCCACTTT.

The CDR3 sequence: CARQEAFF. The CDR3 region has the DNA TGTGCCCGCCAGGAAGCTTTCTTT. This sequence joins TRBV2 and TRBJ1-1; D ambiguous. V lost 11 bases and J lost 8, with 6 bases in between. Germline V lookup: CDR1 SNHLY, CDR2 FYNNEI. This CDR3 is 8 amino acids long.

This clone was detected a few times. The rearrangement uses TRBV7-9 and TRBJ2-7; the D is unclear. Trimming shortened V by 1 base and J by 2 bases, and 6 bases separated the two germline ends. CDR3 length: 13 residues. CDR1 and CDR2 from the germline V gene are SEHNR and FQNEAQ (reference sequence). In DNA, the CDR3 is TGTGCCAGCAGCTTAGACAGAACCTACGAGCAGTACTTC. Protein: CASSLDRTYEQYF.

This rearrangement joins TRBV19 to TRBJ1-6; no clear D. The ends were cut back, 4 bases at V and 7 bases at J, with 17 bases in the middle. Germline CDR1 reads LNHDA; CDR2 reads SQIVND (reference sequence). This CDR3 is built from 16 residues. The CDR3 region is CASSSLIGSRNSPLHF. In DNA form, the CDR3 reads TGTGCCAGTAGTAGTCTTATCGGGTCGCGGAATTCACCCCTCCACTTT.

The CDR3 DNA reads as TGTGCCAGCAGCTCCTCATATGGCTACACCTTC. Translated, it gives CASSSSYGYTF. This chain connects TRBV28 to TRBJ1-2, with unresolved D. CDR3 size: 11 residues. The ends were cut back, 6 bases at V and 5 bases at J, with 7 bases in the middle. Per germline, CDR1 MDHEN and CDR2 SYDVKM.

V gene TRBV7-6 combines with J gene TRBJ2-1, with 9 bases identical to TRBD2. The V segment lost 1 base and the J segment 10 bases; nucleotides outside the gene matches: 11. The CDR3 runs 16 residues. From germline, CDR1 is SGHVS and CDR2 FNYEAQ. The CDR3 is CASSLEASGKLGEQFF. CDR3 bases: TGTGCCAGCAGCTTAGAGGCTAGCGGGAAACTCGGGGAGCAGTTCTTC.

J is TRBJ2-7 and V is TRBV4-3; D is possibly TRBD1 (5 bases). V lost 4 bases and J 3 bases, leaving 13 bases between the germline ends. This CDR3 is 14 amino acids long. Germline V gene data show CDR1 as LGHNA and CDR2 as YSLEER. The DNA for the CDR3 is TGCGCCAGCAGCCGTTACTCAGGGATCTACGAGCAGTACTTC. It is translated as CASSRYSGIYEQYF.

The rearrangement joins TRBV6-5 to TRBJ2-7, with 7 bases matching TRBD2. Losses at the gene ends were 3 bases for V and 6 bases for J; bases not matched to a gene: 14. Per germline, CDR1 MNHEY and CDR2 SVGAGI. The CDR3 contains 16 residues. CDR3 nucleotide sequence: TGTGCCAGCAGTTATTTCTCGACTAGCCTGAGAACCGAGCAGTACTTC. Translating gives CASSYFSTSLRTEQYF.

The rearrangement links TRBV30 to TRBJ1-2; D is undetermined. Trimming removed 0 bases at V and 1 base at J, with 6 bases between. The CDR3 runs to 13 residues. Per the germline V gene, CDR1 is GTSNPN and CDR2 is SVGIG (reference sequence). The CDR3 here is CAWSVVFNYGYTF. The CDR3 nucleotides are TGTGCCTGGAGTGTAGTCTTTAACTATGGCTACACCTTC.

The chain carries TRBV14 and TRBJ1-1; possibly TRBD1 for D (6 bases). V was pared by 1 base and J by 5 bases, with 11 bases between. The CDR3 spans 14 residues. The germline V gene encodes CDR1 SGHDN and CDR2 FVKESK. CDR3 bases: TGTGCCAGCAGCCAAGTTTGGGGGCAAACTGAAGCTTTCTTT. It translates to CASSQVWGQTEAFF.

This clone appeared once. The V call is TRBV5-1, the J call TRBJ2-1; either TRBD1 or TRBD2 may supply D (5 bases each). This CDR3 spans 14 amino acids. The ends were cut back, 4 bases at V and 8 bases at J, with 16 bases in the middle. CDR1 and CDR2 from the germline V gene are SGHRS and YFSETQ. Here the CDR3 reads CASSTRDPGDEQFF. The CDR3 DNA reads TGCGCCAGCAGCACCCGGGACCCCGGGGATGAGCAGTTCTTC.

The chain combines TRBV5-4 with TRBJ2-2; D may be TRBD1 or TRBD2 (5 bases each). The germline gives CDR1 SGHNT, CDR2 YYREEE (reference sequence). The length of the CDR3 is 17 residues. V gave up 2 bases and J gave up 6 bases, with 20 bases separating them. The CDR3 region is CASSLISGAGRAGELFF. The DNA of the CDR3 is TGTGCCAGCAGCTTAATATCCGGGGCAGGACGGGCCGGGGAGCTGTTTTTT.

As regards this clone: At one of its ends the junction is not consistent with the germline gene, which may arise from a read error. The rearrangement uses TRBV6-5 and TRBJ2-7, with D possibly TRBD2 on 5 matching bases. CDR1 and CDR2 from the germline V gene are MNHEY and SVGAGI. The length of the CDR3 is 14 residues. The CDR3 region is CASSPEGSSYKQYF. CDR3 nucleotide sequence: TGTGCCAGCAGTCCCGAGGGAAGCTCCTACAAGCAGTACTTC.

The V and J genes are TRBV6-5 and TRBJ1-1; D ambiguous. Germline V CDR1 and CDR2: MNHEY, SVGAGI. This CDR3 is 15 amino acids long. Trimming pared 0 bases from V and 6 bases from J, leaving 14 bases between. The CDR3 DNA reads as TGTGCCAGCAGTTACTCGATGGGGAGATGGCCTGAAGCTTTCTTT. This encodes CASSYSMGRWPEAFF.

The chain couples TRBV18 to TRBJ1-1; D might be TRBD1 (6 bases). Trimming removed 4 bases at V and 5 bases at J, with 14 bases between. The germline V gene has CDR1 KGHSH and CDR2 LQKENI. The CDR3 spans 14 residues. The CDR3 nucleotides read TGTGCCAGCTCACTTACAGGGTGGAGAACTGAAGCTTTCTTT. Translating it yields CASSLTGWRTEAFF.

The chain combines TRBV4-1 with TRBJ2-7; TRBD1 is a possible D gene (7 bases). Per the germline V gene, CDR1 is MGHRA and CDR2 is YSYEKL. V lost 1 base, J lost 4 bases, and 23 bases lay in between. This CDR3 contains 18 residues. Here the CDR3 reads CASSQGIILGGGKYEQYF. In DNA form, the CDR3 reads TGCGCCAGCAGCCAAGGAATCATACTTGGAGGGGGCAAGTACGAGCAGTACTTC.

The chain uses TRBV5-1 and TRBJ1-1; D unclear. The V and J ends lost 1 base and 1 base respectively, with 5 bases between them. The CDR3 runs 13 residues. From germline, CDR1 is SGHRS and CDR2 YFSETQ. CDR3 sequence: CASSLTANTEAFF. CDR3 coding DNA: TGCGCCAGCAGCTTGACAGCGAACACTGAAGCTTTCTTT.